This T cell receptor (beta chain) was recorded in a study of shared clonotypes between healthy human individuals. About the research overall: Three plates each covered CD4 naive and memory; CD8 naive two, CD8 memory one.

This CDR3 is built from 15 residues. V was trimmed by 4 bases and J by 10 bases, leaving 20 bases between them. Germline loops: CDR1 SGHRS, CDR2 YFSETQ. Profiled with immunoSEQ multiplex PCR; TCRdb holds only in-frame clones, not every one. Among some 2.4 million clones listed, over 85% were seen once. V gene TRBV5-1 combines with J gene TRBJ1-4; no definite D call. The clonotype comes from a man aged 18 to 29 in good health. Some clones in this sample may be carry-over from other donors' samples. Material: naive CD4+ T cells from PBMCs. Subset denoted: CD45RA+ positively selected. The CDR3 DNA is TGCGCCAGCAGCCCCCAGTCGATCAAGGGAGGAAAACTGTTTTTT. It encodes CASSPQSIKGGKLFF.